This T cell receptor (beta chain) was sequenced in a study of cytomegalovirus exposure and HLA in healthy donors. Study overall: Counted in an early data release were tens of millions of unique TCRs from HLA-typed donors. Study outcomes and limitations: Serostatus for CMV was the only available immune exposure information. The likely origin of a cluster of highly shared sequence variants was a sequencing artifact. Analyzed later, association rates of TCRs varied across HLA loci, with DRB1 most and HLA-C fewest.

PCR used 60 Vbeta primers and 13 Jbeta primers. The repertoire was sequenced with immunoSEQ multiplex PCR; TCRdb's copy has only in-frame clones and lacks some. The data show 150,000 to 250,000 clones, roughly 85% seen once. This CDR3 is 16 amino acids long. Comments on this clone: Its cognate antigen is unknown.

The sample taken for sequencing was PBMCs. This chain joins TRBV12-2 and TRBJ1-5; TRBD1, the D gene given by the table, was not confirmed from the DNA. TRBV12-2 has pseudogene status. The TCR originated in a woman aged 25 to 39 in good health and CMV-seropositive. The CDR3 is CASRLVRQSSNQPQHF. The CDR3 DNA reads as TGTGCAAGTCGCTTAGTTCGACAGAGTAGCAATCAGCCCCAGCATTTT.